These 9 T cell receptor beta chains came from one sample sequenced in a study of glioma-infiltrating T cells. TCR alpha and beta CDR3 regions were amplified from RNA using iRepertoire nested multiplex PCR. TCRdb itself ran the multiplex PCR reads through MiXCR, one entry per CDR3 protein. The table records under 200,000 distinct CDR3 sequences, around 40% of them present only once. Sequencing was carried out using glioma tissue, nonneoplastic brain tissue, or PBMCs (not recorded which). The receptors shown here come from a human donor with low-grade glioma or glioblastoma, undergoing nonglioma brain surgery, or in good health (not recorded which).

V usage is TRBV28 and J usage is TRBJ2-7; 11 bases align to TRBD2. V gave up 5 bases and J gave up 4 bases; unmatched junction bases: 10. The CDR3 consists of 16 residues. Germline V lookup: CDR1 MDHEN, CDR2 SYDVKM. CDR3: CASSAPVLAGGYEQYF. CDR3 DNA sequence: TGTGCCAGCAGTGCCCCGGTGCTAGCGGGAGGTTACGAGCAGTACTTC.

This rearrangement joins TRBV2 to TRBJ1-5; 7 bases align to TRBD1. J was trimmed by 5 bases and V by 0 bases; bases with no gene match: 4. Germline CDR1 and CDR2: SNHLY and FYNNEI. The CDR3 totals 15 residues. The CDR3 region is CASSEARRGDQPQHF. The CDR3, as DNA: TGTGCCAGCAGTGAAGCGCGCAGGGGGGATCAGCCCCAGCATTTT.

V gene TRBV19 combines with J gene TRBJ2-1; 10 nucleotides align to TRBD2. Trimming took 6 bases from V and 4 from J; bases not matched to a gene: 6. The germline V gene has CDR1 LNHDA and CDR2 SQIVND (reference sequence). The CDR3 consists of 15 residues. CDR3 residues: CASSPGTSEYNEQFF. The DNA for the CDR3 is TGTGCCAGTAGCCCTGGGACTAGCGAGTACAATGAGCAGTTCTTC.

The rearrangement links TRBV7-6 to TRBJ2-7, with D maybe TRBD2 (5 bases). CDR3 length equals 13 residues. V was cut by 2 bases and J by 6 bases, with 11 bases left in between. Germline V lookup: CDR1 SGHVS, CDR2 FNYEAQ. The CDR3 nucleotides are TGTGCCAGCAGCTTAATTATTGCGGGCGAGCAGTACTTC. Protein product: CASSLIIAGEQYF. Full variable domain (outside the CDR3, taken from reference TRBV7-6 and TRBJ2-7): GAGVSQSPRYKVTKRGQDVALRCDPISGHVSLYWYRQALGQGPEFLTYFNYEAQQDKSGLPNDRFSAERPEGSISTLTIQRTEQRDSAMYRCASSLIIAGEQYFGPGTRLTVT.

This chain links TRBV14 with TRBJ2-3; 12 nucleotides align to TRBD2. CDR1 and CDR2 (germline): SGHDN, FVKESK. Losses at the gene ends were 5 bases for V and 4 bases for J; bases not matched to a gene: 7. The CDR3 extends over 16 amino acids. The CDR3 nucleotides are TGTGCCAGCAGCTATTCGGGACTAGCGGGCCCAGATACGCAGTATTTT. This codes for CASSYSGLAGPDTQYF.

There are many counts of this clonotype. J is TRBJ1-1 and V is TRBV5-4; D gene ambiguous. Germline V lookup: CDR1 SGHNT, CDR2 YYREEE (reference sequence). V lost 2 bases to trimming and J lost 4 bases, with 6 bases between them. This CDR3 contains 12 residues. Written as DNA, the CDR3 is TGTGCCAGCAGCTTCAGCGGCACTGAAGCTTTCTTT. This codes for CASSFSGTEAFF.

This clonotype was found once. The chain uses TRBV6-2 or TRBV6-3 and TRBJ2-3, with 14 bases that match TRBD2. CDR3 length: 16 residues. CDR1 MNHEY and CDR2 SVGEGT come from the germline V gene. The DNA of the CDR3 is TGTGTTAGCAGTCCTTCGACTAGCGGGAGGGCAGATACGCAGTATTTT. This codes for CVSSPSTSGRADTQYF.

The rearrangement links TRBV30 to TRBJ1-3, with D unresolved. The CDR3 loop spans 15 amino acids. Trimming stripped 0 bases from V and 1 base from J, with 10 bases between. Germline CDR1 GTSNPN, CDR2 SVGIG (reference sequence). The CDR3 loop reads CAWSVGPHSGNTIYF. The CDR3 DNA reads TGTGCCTGGAGTGTAGGGCCCCATTCTGGAAACACCATATATTTT. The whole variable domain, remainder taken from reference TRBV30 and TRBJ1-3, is SQTIHQWPATLVQPVGSPLSLECTVEGTSNPNLYWYRQAAGRGLQLLFYSVGIGQISSEVPQNLSASRPQDRQFILSSKKLLLSDSGFYLCAWSVGPHSGNTIYFGEGSWLTVV.

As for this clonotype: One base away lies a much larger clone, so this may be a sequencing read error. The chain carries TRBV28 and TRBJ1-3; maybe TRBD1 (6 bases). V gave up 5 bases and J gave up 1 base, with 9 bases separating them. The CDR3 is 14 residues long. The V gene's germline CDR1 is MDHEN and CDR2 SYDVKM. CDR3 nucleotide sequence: TGTGCCAGCAGTGTGGACAGATCTGGAAACACCATATATTTT. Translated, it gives CASSVDRSGNTIYF.